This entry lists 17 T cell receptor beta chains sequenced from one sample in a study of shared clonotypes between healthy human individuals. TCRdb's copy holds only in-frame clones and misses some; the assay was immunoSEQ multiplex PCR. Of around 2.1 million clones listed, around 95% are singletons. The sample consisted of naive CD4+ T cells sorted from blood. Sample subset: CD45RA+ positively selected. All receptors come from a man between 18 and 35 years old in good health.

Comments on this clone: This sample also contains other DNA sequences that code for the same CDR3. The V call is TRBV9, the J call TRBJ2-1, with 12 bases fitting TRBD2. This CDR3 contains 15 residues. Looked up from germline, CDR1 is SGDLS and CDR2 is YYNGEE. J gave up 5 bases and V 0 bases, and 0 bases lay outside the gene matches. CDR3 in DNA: TGTGCCAGCAGCGTAGGACTAGCGGGAGACAATGAGCAGTTCTTC. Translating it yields CASSVGLAGDNEQFF. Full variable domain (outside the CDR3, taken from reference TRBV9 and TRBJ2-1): DSGVTQTPKHLITATGQRVTLRCSPRSGDLSVYWYQQSLDQGLQFLIQYYNGEERAKGNILERFSAQQFPDLHSELNLSSLELGDSALYFCASSVGLAGDNEQFFGPGTRLTVL.

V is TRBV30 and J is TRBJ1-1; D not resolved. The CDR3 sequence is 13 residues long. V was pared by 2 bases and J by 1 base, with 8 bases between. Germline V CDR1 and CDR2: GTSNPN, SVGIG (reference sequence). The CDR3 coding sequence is TGTGCCTGGAGTAGGACGACGAACACTGAAGCTTTCTTT. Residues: CAWSRTTNTEAFF.

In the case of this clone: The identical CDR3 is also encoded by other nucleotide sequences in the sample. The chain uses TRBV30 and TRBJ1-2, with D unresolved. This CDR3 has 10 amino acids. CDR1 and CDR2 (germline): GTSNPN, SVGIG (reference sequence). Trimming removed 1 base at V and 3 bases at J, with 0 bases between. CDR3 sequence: CAWSDYGYTF. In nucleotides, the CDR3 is TGTGCCTGGAGTGACTATGGCTACACCTTC.

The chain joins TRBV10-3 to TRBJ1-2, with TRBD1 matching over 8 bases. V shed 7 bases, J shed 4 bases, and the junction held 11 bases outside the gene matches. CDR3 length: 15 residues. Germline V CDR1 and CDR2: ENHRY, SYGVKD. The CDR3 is CAITPLGQEFYGYTF. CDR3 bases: TGTGCCATCACCCCCTTGGGACAGGAGTTCTATGGCTACACCTTC.

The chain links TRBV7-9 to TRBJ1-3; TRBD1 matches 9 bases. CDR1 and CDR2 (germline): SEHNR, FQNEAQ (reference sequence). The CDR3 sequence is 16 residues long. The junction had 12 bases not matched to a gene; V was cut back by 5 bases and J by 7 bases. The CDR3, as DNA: TGTGCCAGCAGCCACTCCGGGACAGGGAAGAGGAACACCATATATTTT. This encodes CASSHSGTGKRNTIYF.

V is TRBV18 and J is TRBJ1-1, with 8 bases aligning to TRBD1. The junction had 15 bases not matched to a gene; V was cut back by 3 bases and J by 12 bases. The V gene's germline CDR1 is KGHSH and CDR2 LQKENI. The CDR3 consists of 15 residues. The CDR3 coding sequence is TGTGCCAGCTCACCGGGGTTAAGGGGGACAGGATCGTCTTTCTTT. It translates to CASSPGLRGTGSSFF.

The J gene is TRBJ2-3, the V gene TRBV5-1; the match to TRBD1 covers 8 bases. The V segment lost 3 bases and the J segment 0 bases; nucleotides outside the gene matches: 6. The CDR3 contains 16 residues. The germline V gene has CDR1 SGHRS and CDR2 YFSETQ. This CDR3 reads CASSSRTGTSTDTQYF. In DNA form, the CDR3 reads TGCGCCAGCAGCTCTCGGACAGGGACTAGCACAGATACGCAGTATTTT.

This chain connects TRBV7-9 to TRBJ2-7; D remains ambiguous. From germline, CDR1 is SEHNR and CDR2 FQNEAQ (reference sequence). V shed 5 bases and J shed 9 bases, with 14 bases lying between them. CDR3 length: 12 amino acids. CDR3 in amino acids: CASSPHLTGQYF. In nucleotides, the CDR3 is TGTGCCAGCAGCCCCCACTTAACGGGGCAGTACTTC.

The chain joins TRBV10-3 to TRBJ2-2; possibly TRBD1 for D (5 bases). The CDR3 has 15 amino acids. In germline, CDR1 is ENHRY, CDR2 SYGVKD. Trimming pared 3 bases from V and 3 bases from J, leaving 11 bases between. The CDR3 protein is CAISDKGPDTGELFF. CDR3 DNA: TGTGCCATCAGTGATAAGGGGCCTGACACCGGGGAGCTGTTTTTT.

CDR3 in DNA: TGTGCCAGCAGCTTAGAGGGCAGGGTCGGCACTGAAGCTTTCTTT. Amino acids: CASSLEGRVGTEAFF. J is TRBJ1-1 and V is TRBV7-2, with D maybe TRBD1 (5 bases). Per the germline V gene, CDR1 is SGHTA and CDR2 is FQGNSA. The CDR3 extends over 15 amino acids. V shed 1 base and J shed 4 bases, with 13 bases lying between them.

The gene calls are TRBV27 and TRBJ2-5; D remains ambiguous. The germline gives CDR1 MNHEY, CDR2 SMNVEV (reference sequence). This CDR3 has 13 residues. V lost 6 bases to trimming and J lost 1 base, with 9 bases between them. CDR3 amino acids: CASRSQPQETQYF. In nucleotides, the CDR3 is TGTGCCAGCAGATCCCAACCCCAAGAGACCCAGTACTTC.

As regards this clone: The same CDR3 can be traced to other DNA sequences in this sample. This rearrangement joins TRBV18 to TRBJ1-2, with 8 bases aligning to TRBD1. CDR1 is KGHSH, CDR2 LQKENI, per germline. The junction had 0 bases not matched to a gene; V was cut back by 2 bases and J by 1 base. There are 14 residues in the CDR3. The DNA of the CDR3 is TGTGCCAGCTCACCAGGACAGGGTAACTATGGCTACACCTTC. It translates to CASSPGQGNYGYTF.

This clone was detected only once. CDR3 DNA: TGTGCCAGCAGTTTACAGGGGGCTAGATCCTACGAGCAGTACTTC. Protein product: CASSLQGARSYEQYF. The chain employs TRBV6-6 and TRBJ2-7; 9 nucleotides line up with TRBD1. The V gene end was trimmed by 4 bases and the J gene end by 1 base; junction bases not matched to a gene: 5. Looked up from germline, CDR1 is MNHNY and CDR2 is SVGAGI (reference sequence). The CDR3 consists of 15 residues.

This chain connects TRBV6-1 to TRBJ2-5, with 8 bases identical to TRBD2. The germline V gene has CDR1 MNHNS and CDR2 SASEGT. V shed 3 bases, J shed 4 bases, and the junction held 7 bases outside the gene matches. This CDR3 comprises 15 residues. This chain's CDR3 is CASSEEGLVRETQYF. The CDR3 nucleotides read TGTGCCAGCAGTGAGGAGGGACTAGTGAGAGAGACCCAGTACTTC.

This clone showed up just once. The CDR3 is CASSGALGTEAFF. The CDR3 DNA reads TGCGCCAGCAGCGGAGCCCTTGGCACTGAAGCTTTCTTT. This chain uses TRBV5-1 with TRBJ1-1; D unresolved. V shed 4 bases and J shed 4 bases, with 11 bases lying between them. CDR3 length equals 13 residues. CDR1 and CDR2 from the germline V gene are SGHRS and YFSETQ.

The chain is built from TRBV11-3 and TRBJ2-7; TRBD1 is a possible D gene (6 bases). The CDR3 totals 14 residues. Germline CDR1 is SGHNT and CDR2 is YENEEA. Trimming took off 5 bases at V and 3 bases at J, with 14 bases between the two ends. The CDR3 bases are TGTGCCAGCAGCCCACGGGACAAAGTCTACGAGCAGTACTTC. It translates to CASSPRDKVYEQYF.

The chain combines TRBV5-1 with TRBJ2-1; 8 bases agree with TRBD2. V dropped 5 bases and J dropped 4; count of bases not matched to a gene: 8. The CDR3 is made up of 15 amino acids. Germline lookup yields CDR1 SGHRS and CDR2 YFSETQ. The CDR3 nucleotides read TGCGCCAGCAGTCCTGAGACTAGCGCATACAATGAGCAGTTCTTC. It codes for CASSPETSAYNEQFF.